This T cell receptor (beta chain) is from a study of blood T cells in healthy people across ages. Study-wide results and caveats: The fall in TCR beta diversity per million T cells was roughly linear with age. Relative to aged donors, long-lived donors carried more naive CD4+ cells and displayed higher diversity. Using unsorted PBMCs precluded a conclusive naive versus antigen-experienced comparison.

The junction had 8 bases not matched to a gene; V was cut back by 3 bases and J by 3 bases. There are 17 residues in the CDR3. The V gene's germline CDR1 is WSHSY and CDR2 SAAADI. Primers used in a second PCR of about 6 to 11 cycles were a sample-barcoded 5' primer and a J-beta primer mix. A single record per CDR3 protein comes from TCRdb applying MiXCR to the 5' RACE reads. Among approximately 850,000 distinct CDR3 sequences, around 45% were seen once, and the ten largest hold about a fifth. As for this clonotype: Its antigen is not known.

The sequence came from a man between 60 and 75 years old in good health. Sequencing was done on a sample of blood. The V and J genes are TRBV10-2 and TRBJ2-2, with 9 bases fitting TRBD2. This CDR3 is CASSDPTLAGYTGELFF. In DNA form, the CDR3 reads TGCGCCAGCAGTGATCCCACGCTAGCGGGGTACACCGGGGAGCTGTTTTTT.